This record looks at one T cell receptor (beta chain) sequence and its context. These data come from a study of blood T cell repertoires in COVID-19. Study summary: Both acute and convalescent COVID-19 samples were obtained from the United States, Italy and Spain.

Between the trimmed V and J ends, which lost 9 bases and 6 bases, there was a span of 11 bases. Germline CDR1 LNHDA, CDR2 SQIVND (reference sequence). The CDR3 has 11 residues. Original processing methods: Amplification of reference gene primers provided the estimated nucleated cell counts. Sequencing was performed with immunoSEQ multiplex PCR; in TCRdb, only in-frame clones are kept and a portion is missing. Clonal size and the V and J genes are those of that table, whereas D and trimming came from the DNA. The sample shows tens of thousands of clones, 89% of them seen only once. Seattle enrolled patients during active infection and tracked them longitudinally.

Material: peripheral blood. The chain is built from TRBV19 and TRBJ1-1; tentative D call: TRBD1 (6 bases). This TCR was sampled from a man aged 60 to 75 with COVID-19, enrolled during active disease. Written as DNA, the CDR3 is TGTGCCAGCTACAGGGCTTCTGAAGCTTTCTTT. Amino acid sequence: CASYRASEAFF.